This TCR beta chain emerged from a study of blood T cell repertoires in COVID-19. Study-wide background: Whether acute or convalescent, the COVID-19 samples came from the United States, Italy and Spain. PBMCs, B-cell-depleted T cells, or T cells were the source of the cDNA or gDNA that made up the material.

In the source study's methods: Reference gene primers were amplified, and this amplification served to estimate nucleated cell counts. Method: immunoSEQ multiplex PCR; TCRdb's copy keeps in-frame clones and lacks some. The V and J calls and clone size come from that table; D and trimming were worked out from the DNA. The repertoire holds a few hundred thousand clones, with about 84% as singletons. This clone has only one observation. Clinical history as reported by participants underpinned cohort assignment. Sequencing was performed on PBMCs or T cells enriched from blood (not recorded which). The TCR originated in a woman aged 40 to 49 with acute COVID-19.

CDR3 in DNA: TGTGCCGGGGAAGGACATTCCGGGGCCAACGTCCTGACTTTC. This sequence encodes CAGEGHSGANVLTF. The genes are TRBV9 and TRBJ2-6; perhaps TRBD1 as D (5 bases). This CDR3 contains 14 residues. V gave up 10 bases and J gave up 4 bases, with 15 bases separating them. Germline V gene lookup returns CDR1 SGDLS and CDR2 YYNGEE.